One and the same sample provided the 23 T cell receptor beta chains below, sequenced in a study of T cell responses to AZD1222 COVID-19 vaccine. Using immunoSEQ multiplex PCR, the repertoire was profiled, and TCRdb retains in-frame clones only, with some absent. Of 100,000 or so clones in the sample, more than 75% were seen once. The source material was peripheral blood, sampled on day 0 of AZD1222 vaccination. All receptors come from an adult in good health.

This rearrangement joins TRBV28 to TRBJ2-7; TRBD1 matches at 7 bases. This CDR3 is 15 amino acids long. Per the germline V gene, CDR1 is MDHEN and CDR2 is SYDVKM. The ends lost 7 bases at V and 2 bases at J; junction bases unmatched: 11. CDR3 residues: CASKSSGTDAYEQYF. In DNA form, the CDR3 reads TGTGCCAGCAAGTCCTCCGGGACAGATGCCTACGAGCAGTACTTC.

This chain connects TRBV7-8 to TRBJ2-7; D is possibly TRBD1 (5 bases). V lost 5 bases to trimming and J lost 0 bases, with 17 bases between them. Germline lookup yields CDR1 SGHVS and CDR2 FQNEAQ. There are 16 residues in the CDR3. The CDR3 sequence is CASSPVGPRGSYEQYF. In DNA, the CDR3 is TGTGCCAGCAGCCCCGTTGGGCCAAGGGGCTCCTACGAGCAGTACTTC.

The V and J genes are TRBV4-1 and TRBJ1-2; the D gene is possibly TRBD1 (5 bases). CDR1 is MGHRA, CDR2 YSYEKL, per germline. The CDR3 spans 17 residues. Trimming pared 3 bases from V and 5 bases from J, leaving 22 bases between. This chain's CDR3 is CASSQPTDRRDKYGYTF. The CDR3 DNA is TGCGCCAGCAGCCAGCCGACAGATAGGCGGGATAAGTATGGCTACACCTTC.

The chain couples TRBV20-1 to TRBJ2-7, with D perhaps TRBD2 (6 bases). V was pared by 5 bases and J by 4 bases, with 9 bases between. Germline loops: CDR1 DFQATT, CDR2 SNEGSKA (reference sequence). This CDR3 has 11 residues. The CDR3 region has the DNA TGCAGTGCTTTTAGCGGATACGAGCAGTACTTC. It codes for CSAFSGYEQYF.

This clone was seen only a few times. This chain joins TRBV9 and TRBJ2-7; no definite D call. The V end lost 3 bases, the J end lost 1 base, and 11 bases lay between the germline ends. This CDR3 contains 14 residues. The germline V gene encodes CDR1 SGDLS and CDR2 YYNGEE. The CDR3 nucleotides read TGTGCCAGCAGCGAGGGATCCGGGTCCTACGAGCAGTACTTC. This gives the protein CASSEGSGSYEQYF.

The chain carries TRBV28 and TRBJ1-4; D perhaps matches TRBD1 (6 bases). This CDR3 has 14 amino acids. Germline CDR1 and CDR2: MDHEN and SYDVKM. V was trimmed by 4 bases and J by 5 bases, leaving 11 bases between them. The CDR3: CASSSSGQNEKLFF. CDR3 sequence (DNA): TGTGCCAGCAGTTCCTCAGGACAGAATGAAAAACTGTTTTTT.

The J gene is TRBJ1-1, the V gene TRBV19; perhaps TRBD1 as D (6 bases). Germline CDR1 and CDR2: LNHDA and SQIVND (reference sequence). The CDR3 sequence is 16 residues long. V dropped 1 base and J dropped 6 bases, with 18 bases sitting between them. CDR3 region: CASSIVGGDAVAEAFF. The DNA for the CDR3 is TGTGCCAGTAGTATAGTGGGGGGCGACGCGGTTGCTGAAGCTTTCTTT.

The chain combines TRBV6-5 with TRBJ2-5, with TRBD2 as a possible D gene (5 bases). Germline V lookup: CDR1 MNHEY, CDR2 SVGAGI. The V gene lost 5 bases and the J gene lost 0 bases, with 10 bases spanning the gap. The CDR3 has 14 amino acids. CDR3 DNA sequence: TGTGCCAGCAGTCACACCGGGAACCAAGAGACCCAGTACTTC. This codes for CASSHTGNQETQYF.

This rearrangement joins TRBV7-6 to TRBJ2-6; 9 positions match TRBD1. The germline gives CDR1 SGHVS, CDR2 FNYEAQ. This CDR3 has 19 residues. Trimming at V came to 5 bases and at J to 1 base, leaving 12 bases not matched to a gene. The CDR3 coding sequence is TGTGCCAGCAGCCAACCAAGACAGGGGGAGGGGTCTGGGGCCAACGTCCTGACTTTC. This gives the protein CASSQPRQGEGSGANVLTF.

The chain recombines TRBV30 with TRBJ1-4, with D possibly being TRBD1 (6 bases). The CDR3 is made up of 14 amino acids. The V gene lost 2 bases and the J gene lost 8 bases, with 15 bases spanning the gap. Per the germline V gene, CDR1 is GTSNPN and CDR2 is SVGIG (reference sequence). The CDR3 coding sequence is TGTGCCTGGAGTAGAGGGGGTGGATGGGAAAAACTGTTTTTT. Protein product: CAWSRGGGWEKLFF.

This chain joins TRBV3-1 (or the pseudogene TRBV3-2) and TRBJ1-6; no clear D. Germline CDR1 is LGHDT and CDR2 is YNNKEL (reference sequence). This CDR3 comprises 17 residues. V lost 5 bases, J lost 5 bases, and 19 bases lay in between. CDR3 DNA: TGTGCCAGCAGCTCTAAGAGTCCCATACATCATAATTCACCCCTCCACTTT. Translating gives CASSSKSPIHHNSPLHF.

This clone was seen more than once but under ten times. The chain links TRBV7-9 to TRBJ2-7; possibly TRBD1 for D (6 bases). CDR1 and CDR2 from the germline V gene are SEHNR and FQNEAQ (reference sequence). V was pared by 5 bases and J by 5 bases, with 13 bases between. The CDR3 runs to 13 residues. In nucleotides, the CDR3 is TGTGCCAGCAGCCAAGACAGGTACGACGAGCAGTACTTC. The encoded protein is CASSQDRYDEQYF.

As DNA, the CDR3 is TGTGCCAGCAGTTTGTCCCTAGCGGGAGGCTATGAGCAGTTCTTC. Translated, it gives CASSLSLAGGYEQFF. V is TRBV6-2 or TRBV6-3 and J is TRBJ2-1; 11 nucleotides agree with TRBD2. From germline, CDR1 is MNHEY and CDR2 SVGEGT. The junction had 7 bases not matched to a gene; V was cut back by 4 bases and J by 8 bases. This CDR3 is 15 amino acids long.

This clone was seen more than once but under ten times. The CDR3 is CASTPTNTGELFF. Here the CDR3 DNA reads TGTGCCAGCACCCCGACGAACACCGGGGAGCTGTTTTTT. This chain connects TRBV27 to TRBJ2-2; D remains unclear. CDR3 size: 13 residues. V dropped 7 bases and J dropped 0 bases, with 6 bases sitting between them. CDR1 is MNHEY, CDR2 SMNVEV, per germline (reference sequence).

The rearrangement links TRBV28 to TRBJ2-7; a weak D match, TRBD1 (5 bases). V was trimmed by 8 bases and J by 0 bases, leaving 17 bases between them. The CDR3 runs 15 residues. Per germline, CDR1 MDHEN and CDR2 SYDVKM. CDR3 loop: CASPPQQVTSYEQYF. In DNA, the CDR3 is TGTGCCAGCCCTCCCCAACAGGTTACCTCCTACGAGCAGTACTTC.

This clone was seen a few times. This chain joins TRBV27 and TRBJ1-5, with a weak D call TRBD1 (5 bases). CDR1 and CDR2 from the germline V gene are MNHEY and SMNVEV (reference sequence). V gave up 0 bases and J gave up 9 bases, with 12 bases separating them. This CDR3 is built from 14 residues. The CDR3 nucleotides read TGTGCCAGCAGTTTATCCACAGGCCGATGGCCCCAGCATTTT. Its protein is CASSLSTGRWPQHF.

This sequence joins TRBV12-3 or TRBV12-4 and TRBJ1-5; D remains unclear. The length of the CDR3 is 12 residues. Trimming pared 6 bases from V and 8 bases from J, leaving 11 bases between. The CDR3 region is CASSLNWEPQHF. The CDR3, as DNA: TGTGCCAGCAGCCTAAATTGGGAGCCCCAGCATTTT.

The chain uses TRBV13 and TRBJ2-3; D possibly corresponds to TRBD1 (5 bases). The CDR3 has 14 residues. Germline V CDR1 and CDR2: PRHDT, FYEKMQ (reference sequence). The V and J ends lost 1 base and 4 bases respectively, with 9 bases between them. This CDR3 reads CASSLAPRADTQYF. CDR3 coding DNA: TGTGCCAGCAGCTTAGCCCCCAGGGCAGATACGCAGTATTTT.

CDR3 protein: CASSLDGQGTDTQYF. Written as DNA, the CDR3 is TGCGCCAGCAGCTTGGACGGCCAAGGGACAGATACGCAGTATTTT. The chain carries TRBV5-1 and TRBJ2-3; D unresolved. V gave up 0 bases and J gave up 3 bases, with 11 bases separating them. The germline V gene has CDR1 SGHRS and CDR2 YFSETQ. The CDR3 covers 15 residues.

The chain is built from TRBV28 and TRBJ1-2; D perhaps matches TRBD1 (5 bases). The germline V gene has CDR1 MDHEN and CDR2 SYDVKM. Trimming took 5 bases from V and 5 from J, leaving 12 bases between them. The CDR3 sequence is 13 residues long. CDR3 DNA sequence: TGTGCCAGCAGTCCCTCGGGGGGTTATGGCTACACCTTC. Its translation: CASSPSGGYGYTF.

This clone appeared once. V usage is TRBV5-6 and J usage is TRBJ2-4; 8 bases align to TRBD1. Germline CDR1 is SGHDT and CDR2 is YYEEEE. V trimming: 4 bases; J trimming: 3 bases; junction bases outside the gene matches: 6. The CDR3 totals 15 residues. The CDR3 sequence: CASSLRGRDKNIQYF. The CDR3 DNA sequence: TGTGCCAGCAGCCTCAGGGGGCGCGACAAAAACATTCAGTACTTC.

This chain uses TRBV2 with TRBJ2-7, with 8 bases lining up with TRBD2. This CDR3 spans 16 amino acids. Germline values: CDR1 SNHLY, CDR2 FYNNEI. V trimming: 7 bases; J trimming: 0 bases; junction bases outside the gene matches: 11. CDR3 DNA: TGTGCCAGCACGGACGTTGGACTAGCCGACTCCTACGAGCAGTACTTC. This gives the protein CASTDVGLADSYEQYF.

CDR3 in amino acids: CASSPAGPYEQYF. The CDR3 DNA reads as TGTGCCAGCAGCCCGGCGGGGCCCTACGAGCAGTACTTC. The genes are TRBV28 and TRBJ2-7; possible D gene TRBD2, 6 bases. V was cut by 6 bases and J by 2 bases, with 11 bases left in between. Per germline, CDR1 MDHEN and CDR2 SYDVKM. This CDR3 comprises 13 residues.